These 2 T cell receptor beta chains were all obtained from the same sample, sequenced in a study of shared T cell receptors in the human thymus. Sequenced by immunoSEQ multiplex PCR; TCRdb stores in-frame clones only, minus some. The table lists 600,000 or so clones, more than 70% of them singletons. The data also belong to a second study, concerning human thymus T cells.

The sequencing input was thymocytes. The receptors stem from a boy under two years old with a congenital heart defect.

The chain recombines TRBV5-6 with TRBJ2-7; no firm D call. V lost 0 bases and J lost 6, with 25 bases in between. Germline lookup yields CDR1 SGHDT and CDR2 YYEEEE. The CDR3 runs to 18 residues. The CDR3: CASSLGWFSPQHCGEQYF. In DNA form, the CDR3 reads TGTGCCAGCAGCTTGGGGTGGTTTAGCCCGCAACACTGTGGCGAGCAGTACTTC.

V gene TRBV5-8 combines with J gene TRBJ1-6, with TRBD1 matching 9 bases. Per the germline V gene, CDR1 is SGHTS and CDR2 is YDEGEE. There are 18 residues in the CDR3. The V segment lost 3 bases and the J segment 2 bases; nucleotides outside the gene matches: 9. The CDR3 loop reads CASSSGDRVNTYNSPLHF. The CDR3 coding sequence is TGTGCCAGCAGCTCTGGGGACAGGGTAAATACCTATAATTCACCCCTCCACTTT.